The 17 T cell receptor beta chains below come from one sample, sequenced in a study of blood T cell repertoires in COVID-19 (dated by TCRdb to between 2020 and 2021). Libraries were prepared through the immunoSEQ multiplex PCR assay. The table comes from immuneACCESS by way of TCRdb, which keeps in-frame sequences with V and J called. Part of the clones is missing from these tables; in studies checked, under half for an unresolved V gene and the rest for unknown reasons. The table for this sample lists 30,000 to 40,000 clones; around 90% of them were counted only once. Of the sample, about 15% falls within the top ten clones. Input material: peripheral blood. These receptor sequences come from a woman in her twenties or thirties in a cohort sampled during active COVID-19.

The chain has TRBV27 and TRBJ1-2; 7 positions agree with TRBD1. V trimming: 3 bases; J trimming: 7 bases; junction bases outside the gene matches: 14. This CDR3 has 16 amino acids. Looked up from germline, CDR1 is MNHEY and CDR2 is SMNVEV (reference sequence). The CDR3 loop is CASSFSRTGHGGGYTF. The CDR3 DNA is TGTGCCAGCAGTTTTTCCCGGACAGGCCACGGCGGTGGCTACACCTTC.

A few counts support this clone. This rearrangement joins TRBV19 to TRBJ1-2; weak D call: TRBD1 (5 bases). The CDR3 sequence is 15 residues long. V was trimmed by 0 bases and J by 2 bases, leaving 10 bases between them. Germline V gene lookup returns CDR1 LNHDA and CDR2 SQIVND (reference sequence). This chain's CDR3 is CASSIDHRQNYGYTF. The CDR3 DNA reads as TGTGCCAGTAGTATAGATCATCGACAGAACTATGGCTACACCTTC. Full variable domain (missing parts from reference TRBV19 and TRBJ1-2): DGGITQSPKYLFRKEGQNVTLSCEQNLNHDAMYWYRQDPGQGLRLIYYSQIVNDFQKGDIAEGYSVSREKKESFPLTVTSAQKNPTAFYLCASSIDHRQNYGYTFGSGTRLTVV.

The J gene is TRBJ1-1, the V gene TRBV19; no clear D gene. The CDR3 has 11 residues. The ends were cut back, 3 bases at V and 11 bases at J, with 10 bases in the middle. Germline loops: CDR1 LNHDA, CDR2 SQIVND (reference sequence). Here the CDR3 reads CASSILSSAFF. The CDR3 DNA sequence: TGTGCCAGTAGTATTCTGAGTAGCGCTTTCTTT.

CDR3 in amino acids: CASSPLREGADTQYF. The CDR3 DNA is TGTGCCAGCTCACCACTGCGGGAGGGAGCAGATACGCAGTATTTT. The chain recombines TRBV18 with TRBJ2-3, with 9 positions matching TRBD2. The CDR3 length is 15 residues. Germline V gene lookup returns CDR1 KGHSH and CDR2 LQKENI. The V and J ends lost 1 base and 4 bases, in that order; junction bases with no gene match: 3.

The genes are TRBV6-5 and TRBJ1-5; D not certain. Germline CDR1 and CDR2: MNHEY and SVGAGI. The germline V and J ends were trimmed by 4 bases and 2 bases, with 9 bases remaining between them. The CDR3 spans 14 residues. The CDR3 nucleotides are TGTGCCAGCAGTTTCCGGGAGGGCAATCAGCCCCAGCATTTT. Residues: CASSFREGNQPQHF.

In DNA, the CDR3 is TGTGCCAGCAGCTACGAGGTGAGCTCCTACAATGAGCAGTTCTTC. Its protein is CASSYEVSSYNEQFF. The V gene is TRBV5-6, the J gene TRBJ2-1; D remains ambiguous. Germline CDR1 is SGHDT and CDR2 is YYEEEE. The length of the CDR3 is 15 residues. Trimming took off 3 bases at V and 0 bases at J, with 10 bases between the two ends.

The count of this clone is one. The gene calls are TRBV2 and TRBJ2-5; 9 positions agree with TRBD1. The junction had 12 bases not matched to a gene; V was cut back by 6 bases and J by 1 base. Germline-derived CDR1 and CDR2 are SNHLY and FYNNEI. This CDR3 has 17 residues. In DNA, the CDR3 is TGTGCCAGCAGCTTCCTTGGGACAGGGACAGCCCAAGAGACCCAGTACTTC. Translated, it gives CASSFLGTGTAQETQYF.

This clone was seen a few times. CDR3 amino acids: CASMRENTGELFF. The CDR3 coding sequence is TGCGCCAGCATGAGAGAGAATACCGGGGAGCTGTTTTTT. The chain combines TRBV5-1 with TRBJ2-2; the D is unclear. Germline CDR1 and CDR2: SGHRS and YFSETQ. This CDR3 is 13 amino acids long. The V gene lost 6 bases and the J gene lost 5 bases, with 11 bases spanning the gap.

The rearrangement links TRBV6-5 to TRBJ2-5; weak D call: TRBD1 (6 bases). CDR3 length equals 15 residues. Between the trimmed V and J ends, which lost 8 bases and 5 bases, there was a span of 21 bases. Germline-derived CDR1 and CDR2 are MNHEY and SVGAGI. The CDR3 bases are TGTGCCAGCTCCAGCTGGGACACCCGACGGGAGACCCAGTACTTC. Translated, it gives CASSSWDTRRETQYF.

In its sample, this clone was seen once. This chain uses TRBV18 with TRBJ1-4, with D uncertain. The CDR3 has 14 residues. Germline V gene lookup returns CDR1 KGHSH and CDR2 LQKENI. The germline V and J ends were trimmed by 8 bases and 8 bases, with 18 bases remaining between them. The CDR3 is CASAPSGSREKLFF. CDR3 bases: TGTGCCAGCGCCCCCTCGGGGTCCCGGGAAAAACTGTTTTTT.

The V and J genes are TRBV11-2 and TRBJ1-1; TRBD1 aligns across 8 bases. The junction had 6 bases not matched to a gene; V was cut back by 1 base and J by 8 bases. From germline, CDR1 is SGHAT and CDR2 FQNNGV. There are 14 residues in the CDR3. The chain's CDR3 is CASSLGRRQGEAFF. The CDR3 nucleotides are TGTGCCAGCAGCTTAGGCCGGCGACAGGGGGAAGCTTTCTTT.

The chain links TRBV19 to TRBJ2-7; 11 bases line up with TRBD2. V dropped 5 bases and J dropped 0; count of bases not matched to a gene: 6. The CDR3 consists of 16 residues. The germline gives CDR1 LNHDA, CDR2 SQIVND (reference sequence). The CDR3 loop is CASSPGTSGASYEQYF. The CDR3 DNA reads TGTGCCAGTAGTCCTGGGACTAGCGGAGCCTCCTACGAGCAGTACTTC.

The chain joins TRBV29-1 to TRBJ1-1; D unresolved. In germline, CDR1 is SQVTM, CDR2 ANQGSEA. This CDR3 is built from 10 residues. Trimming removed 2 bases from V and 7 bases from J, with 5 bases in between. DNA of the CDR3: TGCAGCGTTGAACACGGTGAAGCTTTCTTT. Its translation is CSVEHGEAFF.

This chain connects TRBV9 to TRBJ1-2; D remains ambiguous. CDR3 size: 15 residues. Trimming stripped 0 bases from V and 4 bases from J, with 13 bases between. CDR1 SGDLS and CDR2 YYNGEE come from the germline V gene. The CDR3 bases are TGTGCCAGCAGCGTAGCCTCCAAGGGAGCCTATGGCTACACCTTC. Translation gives CASSVASKGAYGYTF.

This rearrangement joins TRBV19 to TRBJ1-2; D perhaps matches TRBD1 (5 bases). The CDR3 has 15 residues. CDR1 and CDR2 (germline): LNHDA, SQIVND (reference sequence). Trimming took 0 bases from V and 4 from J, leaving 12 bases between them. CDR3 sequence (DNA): TGTGCCAGTAGTATAGAGGGCAGGGCTTTCTATGGCTACACCTTC. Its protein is CASSIEGRAFYGYTF.

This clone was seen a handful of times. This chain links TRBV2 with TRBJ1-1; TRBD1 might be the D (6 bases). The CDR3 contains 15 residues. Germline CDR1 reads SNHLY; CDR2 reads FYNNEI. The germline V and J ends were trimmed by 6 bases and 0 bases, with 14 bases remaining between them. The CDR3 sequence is CASRAKQGVNTEAFF. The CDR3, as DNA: TGTGCCAGCAGGGCTAAACAGGGAGTGAACACTGAAGCTTTCTTT.

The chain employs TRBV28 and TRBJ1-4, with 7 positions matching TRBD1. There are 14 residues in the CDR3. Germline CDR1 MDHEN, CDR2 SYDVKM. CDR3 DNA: TGTGCTTCTAGAGGGGGACAGCTTAATGAAAAACTGTTTTTT. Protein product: CASRGGQLNEKLFF.